This entry lists 16 T cell receptor beta chains sequenced from one sample in a study of blood T cell repertoires in COVID-19. Libraries were prepared by immunoSEQ multiplex PCR; TCRdb keeps only in-frame clonotypes and omits some of them. The sample lists tens of thousands of clones; 90% were seen once. Sequenced sample: peripheral blood. These receptors all stem from an elderly woman with active or convalescent COVID-19.

The chain uses TRBV5-5 and TRBJ2-7, with 9 bases fitting TRBD1. From germline, CDR1 is SGHKS and CDR2 YYEKEE (reference sequence). V lost 4 bases and J lost 6; bases outside the gene matches: 14. The CDR3 totals 16 residues. CDR3 DNA sequence: TGTGCCAGCAGCACCTGGACAGGGGTCGTCCTGGGCGAGCAGTACTTC. Translation: CASSTWTGVVLGEQYF.

This clone occurred a few times. The chain combines TRBV2 with TRBJ1-1, with TRBD1 matching over 9 bases. This CDR3 has 14 residues. Germline CDR1 reads SNHLY; CDR2 reads FYNNEI. V was pared by 5 bases and J by 3 bases, with 4 bases of the junction left unmatched. CDR3: CASSSDRGDTEAFF. In DNA, the CDR3 is TGTGCCAGCAGTTCGGACAGGGGTGACACTGAAGCTTTCTTT.

The rearrangement links TRBV4-1 to TRBJ2-6; 7 positions match TRBD1. The CDR3 spans 20 residues. Germline CDR1 and CDR2: MGHRA and YSYEKL. V gave up 0 bases and J gave up 0 bases; unmatched junction bases: 11. The DNA for the CDR3 is TGCGCCAGCAGCCAAGATTTTAGGGACAGCCCCCTCTCTGGGGCCAACGTCCTGACTTTC. This codes for CASSQDFRDSPLSGANVLTF.

The gene calls are TRBV7-6 and TRBJ2-5; tentative D call: TRBD2 (6 bases). CDR1 and CDR2 (germline): SGHVS, FNYEAQ. Trimming cost V 6 bases and J 5 bases, with 19 bases left between them. CDR3 length: 15 amino acids. CDR3 sequence reads: CASRPPAGGAETQYF. The DNA of the CDR3 is TGTGCCAGCAGACCTCCCGCTGGAGGGGCGGAGACCCAGTACTTC.

This chain uses TRBV27 with TRBJ1-6; 9 bases match TRBD1. J was trimmed by 6 bases and V by 3 bases; bases with no gene match: 6. CDR1 and CDR2 (germline): MNHEY, SMNVEV (reference sequence). The CDR3 extends over 16 amino acids. The CDR3 nucleotides read TGTGCCAGCAGTTTGATAACAGGGGGCTCTAATTCACCCCTCCACTTT. The encoded protein is CASSLITGGSNSPLHF.

This chain uses TRBV7-8 with TRBJ2-5, with D possibly being TRBD2 (7 bases). V dropped 6 bases and J dropped 3 bases, with 23 bases sitting between them. This CDR3 region has 17 residues. Germline lookup yields CDR1 SGHVS and CDR2 FQNEAQ. The CDR3 bases are TGTGCCAGCAGTACCATTCAACCGGGGGGCCGGGAAGAGACCCAGTACTTC. As protein: CASSTIQPGGREETQYF. The whole variable domain, filled in from reference TRBV7-8 and TRBJ2-5, reads GAGVSQSPRYKVAKRGQDVALRCDPISGHVSLFWYQQALGQGPEFLTYFQNEAQLDKSGLPSDRFFAERPEGSVSTLKIQRTQQEDSAVYLCASSTIQPGGREETQYFGPGTRLLVL.

The gene calls are TRBV20-1 and TRBJ1-5; tentatively, D is TRBD1 (5 bases). The ends were cut back, 3 bases at V and 3 bases at J, with 12 bases in the middle. Germline-derived CDR1 and CDR2 are DFQATT and SNEGSKA (reference sequence). The CDR3 extends over 14 amino acids. The CDR3 DNA is TGCAGTGCTAGTCCTCCGGGGGACAATCAGCCCCAGCATTTT. Its translation: CSASPPGDNQPQHF.

This rearrangement joins TRBV10-1 to TRBJ2-1; tentative D call: TRBD2 (5 bases). The V gene lost 0 bases and the J gene lost 12 bases, with 15 bases spanning the gap. The CDR3 has 14 amino acids. Germline CDR1 is WNHNN and CDR2 is SYGVQD (reference sequence). The DNA of the CDR3 is TGCGCCAGCAGTGAGTCGCCTAGCTATGGTAGGCAGTTCTTC. Translating it yields CASSESPSYGRQFF.

The rearrangement links TRBV7-2 to TRBJ2-2; D uncertain. This CDR3 region has 14 residues. Per germline, CDR1 SGHTA and CDR2 FQGNSA. The V and J ends lost 3 bases and 2 bases respectively, with 7 bases between them. CDR3 DNA sequence: TGTGCCAGCAGCTTGTACAGAAACACCGGGGAGCTGTTTTTT. It yields the protein CASSLYRNTGELFF.

CDR3 DNA: TGTGCCAGCAGCGTGGCTTTGTCAGATACGCAGTATTTT. It translates to CASSVALSDTQYF. The genes are TRBV9 and TRBJ2-3; D remains unclear. The V end lost 2 bases, the J end lost 4 bases, and 8 bases lay between the germline ends. Germline V CDR1 and CDR2: SGDLS, YYNGEE. The CDR3 contains 13 residues.

The chain couples TRBV28 to TRBJ2-7; D unclear. The CDR3 length is 12 residues. Germline CDR1 reads MDHEN; CDR2 reads SYDVKM. The V and J ends lost 5 bases and 7 bases respectively, with 12 bases between them. Here the CDR3 reads CASSEALGEQYF. CDR3 in DNA: TGTGCCAGCAGTGAGGCTCTCGGGGAGCAGTACTTC.

The V call is TRBV29-1, the J call TRBJ2-7, with TRBD2 matching over 10 bases. The V segment lost 5 bases and the J segment 3 bases; nucleotides outside the gene matches: 1. Per the germline V gene, CDR1 is SQVTM and CDR2 is ANQGSEA. This CDR3 contains 12 residues. The CDR3 sequence: CSVSSGSYEQYF. The CDR3 DNA reads as TGCAGCGTTTCTAGCGGGAGCTACGAGCAGTACTTC.

The chain combines TRBV7-9 with TRBJ2-2, with D uncertain. The CDR3 length is 16 residues. V was clipped by 2 bases and J by 3 bases, with 13 bases between them. Germline loops: CDR1 SEHNR, CDR2 FQNEAQ (reference sequence). The CDR3 coding sequence is TGTGCCAGCAGCTTATGGGCCACGGCCGACACCGGGGAGCTGTTTTTT. Translation: CASSLWATADTGELFF.

The chain recombines TRBV19 with TRBJ1-1; weak D call: TRBD1 (5 bases). V lost 2 bases to trimming and J lost 0 bases, with 10 bases between them. Germline assignment: CDR1 LNHDA and CDR2 SQIVND (reference sequence). The CDR3 loop spans 15 amino acids. CDR3 amino acids: CASSISRGMNTEAFF. CDR3 DNA: TGTGCCAGTAGTATATCAAGGGGTATGAACACTGAAGCTTTCTTT.

V gene TRBV29-1 combines with J gene TRBJ1-1; TRBD1 matches at 11 bases. V trimming: 4 bases; J trimming: 0 bases; junction bases outside the gene matches: 4. Per the germline V gene, CDR1 is SQVTM and CDR2 is ANQGSEA. The CDR3 is 15 residues long. CDR3 region: CSVGPGQGVNTEAFF. CDR3 nucleotide sequence: TGCAGCGTTGGGCCGGGACAGGGGGTGAACACTGAAGCTTTCTTT.

The chain has TRBV11-2 and TRBJ2-2, with D tentatively TRBD1 (5 bases). This CDR3 contains 15 residues. Germline CDR1 is SGHAT and CDR2 is FQNNGV. V lost 3 bases and J lost 3, with 11 bases in between. The DNA for the CDR3 is TGTGCCAGCAGCTTGTACGACAGTGACACCGGGGAGCTGTTTTTT. This encodes CASSLYDSDTGELFF.